The rows below give T cell receptor beta chains drawn from one sample of a study of cytomegalovirus exposure and HLA in healthy donors. Profiling relied on immunoSEQ multiplex PCR, and the TCRdb table lists in-frame clones only, not all of them. This table holds 100,000 to 120,000 clones, roughly nine tenths found once. The material sequenced was PBMCs. The receptors here all came from a young woman in good health and CMV-seropositive. Each CDR3 is given with its conserved first and last residue. A D gene is named only where the DNA matches it firmly. Rows may omit the clone size; those that give it use once, few, many or a size class.

-	-	TRBV28	TRBJ2-7	CASKGAPLYEQYF	TGTGCCAGCAAAGGGGCCCCCCTCTACGAGCAGTACTTC
-	-	TRBV5-4	TRBJ2-1	CASSLALVTVNNEQFF	TGTGCCAGCAGCTTGGCCTTAGTAACTGTGAACAATGAGCAGTTCTTC
-	-	TRBV20-1	TRBJ1-2	CSVPRNYGYTF	TGCAGTGTGCCGAGGAACTATGGCTACACCTTC
-	-	TRBV9	TRBJ2-1	CASSVSGGSEQFF	TGTGCCAGCAGCGTAAGTGGGGGGAGTGAGCAGTTCTTC
-	TRBD2	TRBV27	TRBJ2-1	CASSLTSGRPGHNEQFF	TGTGCCAGCAGTTTAACTAGCGGGAGGCCCGGCCACAATGAGCAGTTCTTC
-	-	TRBV28	TRBJ1-3	CASIPGSGNTIYF	TGTGCCAGCATCCCGGGGTCTGGAAACACCATATATTTT
-	-	TRBV6-6	TRBJ2-1	CASSYFNNEQFF	TGTGCCAGCAGTTACTTCAACAATGAGCAGTTCTTC
-	TRBD2	TRBV6-4	TRBJ2-2	CASSTSGGDTGELFF	TGTGCCAGCAGCACTAGCGGGGGAGACACCGGGGAGCTGTTTTTT
once	-	TRBV2	TRBJ2-7	CASRDFIYEQYF	TGTGCCAGCAGAGACTTCATATACGAGCAGTACTTC
-	-	TRBV25-1	TRBJ2-6	CASSEVAGLSGANVLTF	TGTGCCAGCAGTGAAGTGGCAGGGCTCTCTGGGGCCAACGTCCTGACTTTC
-	-	TRBV6-6	TRBJ2-1	CASSYTSYNEQFF	TGTGCCAGCAGTTACACTAGCTACAATGAGCAGTTCTTC
few	TRBD1	TRBV28	TRBJ1-2	CASRPGTAIYTF	TGTGCCAGCCGTCCCGGGACAGCTATTTACACCTTC
-	TRBD2	TRBV11-2	TRBJ2-3	CASTKGGLVVADTQYF	TGTGCCAGCACCAAAGGGGGACTAGTAGTAGCAGATACGCAGTATTTT
-	TRBD1	TRBV13	TRBJ2-7	CASSHRQGSYEQYF	TGTGCCAGCAGCCATAGACAGGGTTCCTACGAGCAGTACTTC
-	-	TRBV27	TRBJ2-1	CASKAGRSPYNEQFF	TGTGCCAGCAAGGCGGGCAGGTCCCCCTACAATGAGCAGTTCTTC
many	-	TRBV5-8	TRBJ1-2	CASSLGAAGDGYTF	TGTGCCAGCAGCTTGGGGGCGGCAGGGGATGGCTACACCTTC
-	-	TRBV29-1	TRBJ2-1	CSVGWTAYNEQFF	TGCAGCGTTGGTTGGACAGCCTACAATGAGCAGTTCTTC
-	-	TRBV29-1	TRBJ1-1	CSVEGGGNTEAFF	TGCAGCGTTGAAGGGGGGGGGAACACTGAAGCTTTCTTT
-	-	TRBV11-2	TRBJ1-1	CASSSTGSLDTEAFF	TGTGCCAGCAGCTCCACAGGGAGTTTGGACACTGAAGCTTTCTTT
-	TRBD2	TRBV27	TRBJ2-7	CASSPVSGGSYEQYF	TGTGCCAGCAGCCCGGTTAGCGGGGGATCCTACGAGCAGTACTTC
-	-	TRBV5-1	TRBJ1-1	CASSSTMNTEAFF	TGCGCCAGCAGCTCAACTATGAACACTGAAGCTTTCTTT
-	-	TRBV5-4	TRBJ2-7	CASSPITPGILDF	TGTGCCAGCAGCCCGATTACACCAGGGATATTGGACTTC
-	-	TRBV2	TRBJ2-2	CASSETGQNTGELFF	TGTGCCAGCAGTGAGACCGGACAGAACACCGGGGAGCTGTTTTTT
few	-	TRBV27	TRBJ2-7	CASSLSRGIYEQYF	TGTGCCAGCAGTTTATCGAGAGGGATCTACGAGCAGTACTTC
-	-	TRBV11-3	TRBJ2-2	CASSSETVENTGELFF	TGTGCCAGCAGCTCAGAAACGGTAGAGAACACCGGGGAGCTGTTTTTT
-	-	TRBV9	TRBJ2-3	CASSPHWRGRTDTQYF	TGTGCCAGCAGCCCACATTGGCGGGGCCGCACAGATACGCAGTATTTT
-	TRBD1	TRBV25-1	TRBJ1-1	CASRGTGIYTEAFF	TGTGCCAGCAGGGGGACAGGGATCTACACTGAAGCTTTCTTT
-	TRBD1	TRBV4-1	TRBJ2-2	CASSQASTGGHGELFF	TGCGCCAGCAGCCAAGCGTCGACAGGGGGTCACGGGGAGCTGTTTTTT
-	-	TRBV5-1	TRBJ2-2	CASSLRLGGAGTGELFF	TGCGCCAGCAGCTTGCGTCTTGGGGGCGCGGGCACCGGGGAGCTGTTTTTT
-	TRBD1	TRBV29-1	TRBJ2-7	CSVETGGWYEQYF	TGCAGCGTTGAAACAGGGGGATGGTACGAGCAGTACTTC
-	-	TRBV7-2	TRBJ2-2	CASSLYNGELFF	TGTGCCAGCAGCTTATACAACGGGGAGCTGTTTTTT
once	TRBD1	TRBV25-1	TRBJ1-2	CASSPRDRDGYTF	TGTGCCAGCAGTCCCCGGGACAGGGATGGCTACACCTTC
once	TRBD1	TRBV4-1	TRBJ1-1	CASSHPPTGIPEAFF	TGCGCCAGCAGCCACCCTCCGACAGGGATCCCTGAAGCTTTCTTT
few	TRBD1	TRBV27	TRBJ1-4	CASRPRGQGAEKLFF	TGTGCCAGCAGACCCCGAGGACAGGGCGCCGAGAAACTGTTTTTT
-	-	TRBV7-2	TRBJ2-3	CASSLGFTSTDTQYF	TGTGCCAGCAGCTTAGGGTTTACTAGCACAGATACGCAGTATTTT
-	TRBD2	TRBV7-2	TRBJ2-1	CASSTLAGGTYNEQFF	TGTGCCAGCAGCACACTAGCGGGAGGGACCTACAATGAGCAGTTCTTC
once	TRBD1	TRBV18	TRBJ1-5	CASSPLQGDNQPQHF	TGTGCCAGCTCACCACTACAGGGGGACAATCAGCCCCAGCATTTT
-	TRBD2	TRBV27	TRBJ2-3	CASSPRWAGGSTDTQYF	TGTGCCAGCAGTCCGCGTTGGGCGGGGGGGTCCACAGATACGCAGTATTTT
-	TRBD2	TRBV12-5	TRBJ2-7	CASGIYRQLRAGVTSYEQYF	TGTGCTAGTGGTATTTACCGACAGTTGAGGGCGGGAGTGACCTCCTACGAGCAGTACTTC
-	-	TRBV27	TRBJ2-1	CASSARTYNEQFF	TGTGCCAGCAGTGCGCGAACCTACAATGAGCAGTTCTTC
-	-	TRBV5-1	TRBJ2-7	CASSLLGASYEQYF	TGCGCCAGCAGCTTGTTGGGGGCCTCCTACGAGCAGTACTTC
once	-	TRBV9	TRBJ1-3	CASSGTSGNTIYF	TGTGCCAGCAGCGGGACAAGTGGAAACACCATATATTTT
-	-	TRBV7-9	TRBJ1-1	CASSSLWGDTEAFF	TGTGCCAGCAGCTCCCTCTGGGGCGACACTGAAGCTTTCTTT
-	-	TRBV7-3	TRBJ2-7	CASSLARDQGEQYF	TGTGCCAGCAGCTTAGCCCGGGATCAAGGAGAGCAGTACTTC
-	-	TRBV9	TRBJ2-3	CASSVDLASTDTQYF	TGTGCCAGCAGCGTAGACCTAGCATCCACAGATACGCAGTATTTT
once	-	TRBV7-8	TRBJ1-2	CASSRDRALTLNYGYTF	TGTGCCAGCAGTCGTGATAGAGCATTAACTCTCAACTATGGCTACACCTTC
-	TRBD1	TRBV30	TRBJ2-5	CAWSVGRTGSDLGTQYF	TGTGCCTGGAGTGTTGGGCGGACAGGGTCCGACCTGGGTACCCAGTACTTC
-	-	TRBV9	TRBJ2-3	CASSVERGGTQYF	TGTGCCAGCAGCGTAGAACGGGGAGGCACGCAGTATTTT
-	-	TRBV27	TRBJ2-7	CASSPTLGGKPYEQYF	TGTGCCAGCAGTCCCACCCTGGGCGGGAAGCCCTACGAGCAGTACTTC
-	-	TRBV11-3	TRBJ2-1	CASSLDRNEQFF	TGTGCCAGCAGCTTAGATCGGAATGAGCAGTTCTTC
few	-	TRBV27	TRBJ1-6	CASSGVDWGGSPLHF	TGTGCCAGCAGTGGAGTGGATTGGGGGGGTTCACCCCTCCACTTT
-	-	TRBV6-5	TRBJ2-6	CASSPPFQSGNVLTF	TGTGCCAGCAGTCCGCCGTTCCAGTCGGGTAACGTCCTGACTTTC
-	-	TRBV5-5	TRBJ1-1	CASSPRDTEAFF	TGTGCCAGCAGCCCGAGGGACACTGAAGCTTTCTTT